The rows below give T cell receptor beta chains drawn from one sample of a study of blood T cells in healthy people across ages. TCRdb fed the 5' RACE reads into MiXCR, producing one record per CDR3 protein. Here the sample spans 700,000 to 1,000,000 distinct CDR3 sequences, about 42% being singletons. The sample taken for sequencing was blood. Receptors originate from a man between 60 and 75 years old in good health. CDR3s include the opening cysteine and the closing phenylalanine or tryptophan. A D gene is named only where the DNA matches it firmly. Rows may omit the clone size; those that give it use once, few, many or a size class.

clone size	D gene	V gene	J gene	CDR3 protein	CDR3 DNA
NA	NA	TRBV14	TRBJ2-6	CASSPTRANVLTF	TGTGCCAGCAGCCCAACCAGGGCCAACGTCCTGACTTTC
few	TRBD2	TRBV5-1	TRBJ2-5	CASSGLAGSQETQYF	TGCGCCAGCAGCGGATTAGCGGGGTCCCAAGAGACCCAGTACTTC
few	TRBD1	TRBV30	TRBJ1-2	CAWTRLTGSHGYTF	TGTGCCTGGACCCGCCTGACAGGGTCGCATGGCTACACCTTC
NA	NA	TRBV7-9	TRBJ2-7	CASSTALGSHEQYF	TGTGCCAGCAGCACTGCGCTAGGATCCCACGAGCAGTACTTC
few	TRBD1	TRBV5-5	TRBJ1-2	CASSLAGQNYGYTF	TGTGCCAGCAGCTTGGCGGGACAGAACTATGGCTACACCTTC
once	NA	TRBV11-2	TRBJ2-3	CASRQGPDTQYF	TGTGCCAGCAGACAGGGACCAGATACGCAGTATTTT
NA	TRBD2	TRBV6-2/TRBV6-3	TRBJ2-2	CASSLLAGAIHDGELFF	TGTGCCAGCAGCTTATTAGCGGGGGCTATACATGACGGGGAGCTGTTTTTT
few	NA	TRBV20-1	TRBJ2-3	CSSTGRSADTQYF	TGCAGTTCGACCGGCAGGTCGGCAGATACGCAGTATTTT
NA	TRBD2	TRBV20-1	TRBJ2-5	CSARDRGSIQETQYF	TGCAGTGCTAGAGACCGCGGGAGTATCCAAGAGACCCAGTACTTC
few	TRBD1	TRBV18	TRBJ2-5	CASSPPGQRQETQYF	TGTGCCAGCTCACCCCCGGGACAGAGGCAAGAGACCCAGTACTTC
few	TRBD2	TRBV30	TRBJ2-1	CARTGGRNEQFF	TGTGCCAGAACGGGGGGGCGAAATGAGCAGTTCTTC
NA	TRBD2	TRBV7-2	TRBJ2-1	CASSSHSGGGYNEQFF	TGTGCCAGCAGCTCTCATAGCGGGGGAGGTTACAATGAGCAGTTCTTC
NA	TRBD1	TRBV5-1	TRBJ2-6	CAGSISDRAGANVLTF	TGCGCCGGCAGCATTTCGGACAGGGCTGGGGCCAACGTCCTGACTTTC
NA	TRBD2	TRBV20-1	TRBJ2-7	CSARDPTSGGRYEQYF	TGCAGTGCTAGAGACCCGACTAGCGGGGGGCGGTACGAGCAGTACTTC
NA	NA	TRBV2	TRBJ2-4	CASSVWPREQYF	TGTGCCAGCAGTGTGTGGCCTAGGGAGCAGTACTTC
few	NA	TRBV28	TRBJ1-2	CASRDVVNYGYTF	TGTGCCAGTAGGGACGTAGTTAACTATGGCTACACCTTC
few	TRBD2	TRBV11-2	TRBJ2-1	CASSFGLAAPLTYNEQFF	TGTGCCAGCAGCTTCGGACTAGCGGCCCCGTTAACCTACAATGAGCAGTTCTTC
NA	NA	TRBV11-3	TRBJ2-7	CASSLGVGTHYEQYF	TGTGCCAGCAGCTTAGGCGTAGGGACCCACTACGAGCAGTACTTC
few	TRBD2	TRBV6-1	TRBJ2-1	CASSDPSGGAKREQFEQFF	TGTGCCAGCAGTGACCCTAGCGGGGGGGCCAAAAGGGAGCAGTTTGAGCAGTTCTTC
many	NA	TRBV7-2	TRBJ2-7	CASSLAPSPYEQYF	TGTGCCAGCAGCTTAGCCCCCTCCCCCTACGAGCAGTACTTC
few	NA	TRBV9	TRBJ2-7	CASSVGRANEQYF	TGTGCCAGCAGCGTAGGGAGGGCTAACGAGCAGTACTTC
NA	NA	TRBV4-3	TRBJ2-3	CASSQVGGVGTDTQYF	TGCGCCAGCAGCCAAGTTGGGGGTGTCGGCACAGATACGCAGTATTTT
few	NA	TRBV11-3	TRBJ1-2	CASSLEYRGPYGYTF	TGTGCCAGCAGCTTAGAATATCGGGGACCCTATGGCTACACCTTC
once	NA	TRBV4-3	TRBJ2-1	CASSQDRSDNEQFF	TGCGCCAGCAGCCAAGATCGTAGCGACAATGAGCAGTTCTTC
NA	NA	TRBV6-2/TRBV6-3	TRBJ2-3	CASGSPGGHTDTQYF	TGTGCCAGCGGGTCCCCGGGGGGCCATACAGATACGCAGTATTTT
NA	TRBD1	TRBV5-1	TRBJ1-2	CASSSDRGRGYTF	TGCGCCAGCAGCTCGGACAGGGGAAGGGGCTACACCTTC
NA	NA	TRBV20-1	TRBJ2-6	CSADTAGANVLTF	TGCAGTGCGGACACAGCTGGGGCCAACGTCCTGACTTTC
NA	NA	TRBV12-3/TRBV12-4	TRBJ1-6	CASSYSSGTGNSPLHF	TGTGCCAGCAGTTACTCATCGGGGACGGGGAATTCACCCCTCCACTTT
few	NA	TRBV5-1	TRBJ2-3	CASSSIEVNTDTQYF	TGCGCCAGCAGCTCGATCGAGGTGAACACAGATACGCAGTATTTT
NA	TRBD1	TRBV7-3	TRBJ2-6	CASSLGPMTGDSGANVLTF	TGTGCCAGCAGCCTCGGACCCATGACAGGGGACTCTGGGGCCAACGTCCTGACTTTC
NA	NA	TRBV7-9	TRBJ2-7	CASSLEVQSYEQYF	TGTGCCAGCAGCTTAGAGGTCCAATCCTACGAGCAGTACTTC
NA	NA	TRBV20-1	TRBJ2-5	CSARARRGQETQYF	TGCAGTGCTAGAGCCAGGAGGGGACAAGAGACCCAGTACTTC
NA	NA	TRBV7-9	TRBJ1-6	CASSSTGYNSPLHF	TGTGCCAGCAGCAGTACAGGGTATAATTCACCCCTCCACTTT
few	NA	TRBV29-1	TRBJ2-3	CSVAGSVPDTQYF	TGCAGCGTCGCGGGTTCGGTTCCAGATACGCAGTATTTT
NA	NA	TRBV21-1	TRBJ2-3	CASSGTSGGASDTQYF	TGTGCCAGCAGTGGGACTAGCGGGGGTGCTTCAGATACGCAGTATTTT
NA	TRBD1	TRBV20-1	TRBJ1-2	CSASGQGVGYTF	TGCAGTGCTAGTGGACAGGGGGTCGGCTACACCTTC
NA	NA	TRBV7-3	TRBJ2-5	CASSLRGLASETQYF	TGTGCCAGCAGCTTAAGAGGTCTAGCATCAGAGACCCAGTACTTC
few	NA	TRBV2	TRBJ1-5	CASRPGGEINQPQHF	TGTGCCAGCAGGCCGGGGGGGGAAATCAATCAGCCCCAGCATTTT
NA	NA	TRBV5-8	TRBJ1-1	CASSKLKQMTNTEAFF	TGTGCCAGCAGCAAACTGAAACAGATGACGAACACTGAAGCTTTCTTT
few	NA	TRBV6-2/TRBV6-3	TRBJ1-2	CASSYQGFGYTF	TGTGCCAGCAGTTACCAGGGGTTTGGCTACACCTTC
many	TRBD2	TRBV12-3/TRBV12-4	TRBJ2-5	CASREAGRRETQYF	TGTGCCAGCAGAGAAGCGGGGCGGCGAGAGACCCAGTACTTC
few	TRBD1	TRBV20-1	TRBJ1-2	CSASGDRTDYGYTF	TGCAGTGCTAGCGGGGACAGGACGGACTATGGCTACACCTTC
NA	NA	TRBV7-9	TRBJ1-6	CASQPRGGRNSPLHF	TGTGCCAGCCAACCCAGAGGGGGAAGAAATTCACCCCTCCACTTT
NA	TRBD2	TRBV6-2/TRBV6-3	TRBJ2-3	CASSSGTSGETDTQYF	TGTGCCAGCAGCTCCGGGACTAGCGGGGAAACAGATACGCAGTATTTT
NA	NA	TRBV18	TRBJ1-4	CASSETSTNEKLFF	TGTGCCAGCTCAGAAACCTCAACTAATGAAAAACTGTTTTTT
NA	NA	TRBV2	TRBJ2-3	CARTDLSTDTQYF	TGTGCCAGGACTGACCTAAGCACAGATACGCAGTATTTT
few	NA	TRBV25-1	TRBJ2-7	CASSEWGRGKSYEQYF	TGTGCCAGCAGTGAATGGGGCAGGGGAAAGTCCTACGAGCAGTACTTC
NA	NA	TRBV5-1	TRBJ1-1	CASRPDSISAEAFF	TGCGCCAGCAGGCCTGACTCCATTAGCGCTGAAGCTTTCTTT